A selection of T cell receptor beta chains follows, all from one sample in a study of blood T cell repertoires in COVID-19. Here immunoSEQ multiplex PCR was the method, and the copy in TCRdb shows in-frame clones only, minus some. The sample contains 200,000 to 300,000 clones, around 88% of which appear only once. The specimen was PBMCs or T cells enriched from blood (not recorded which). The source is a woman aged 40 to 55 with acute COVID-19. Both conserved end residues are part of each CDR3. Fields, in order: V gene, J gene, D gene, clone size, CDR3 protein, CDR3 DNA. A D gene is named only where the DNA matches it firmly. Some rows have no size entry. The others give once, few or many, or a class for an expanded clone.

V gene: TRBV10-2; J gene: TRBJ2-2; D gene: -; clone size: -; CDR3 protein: CASGGSRLTGELFF; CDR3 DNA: TGCGCCAGCGGGGGGAGTAGGTTGACCGGGGAGCTGTTTTTT
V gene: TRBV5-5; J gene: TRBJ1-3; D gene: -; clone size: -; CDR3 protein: CASSPAGQPGNTIYF; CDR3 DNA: TGTGCCAGCAGCCCAGCCGGACAGCCGGGAAACACCATATATTTT
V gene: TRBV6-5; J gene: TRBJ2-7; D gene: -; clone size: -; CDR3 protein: CASSYSPGVGYEQYF; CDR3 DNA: TGTGCCAGCAGTTACTCTCCAGGGGTTGGGTACGAGCAGTACTTC
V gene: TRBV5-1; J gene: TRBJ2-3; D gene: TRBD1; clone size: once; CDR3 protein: CASREQGVYTDTQYF; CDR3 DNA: TGCGCCAGCCGAGAACAGGGGGTGTACACAGATACGCAGTATTTT
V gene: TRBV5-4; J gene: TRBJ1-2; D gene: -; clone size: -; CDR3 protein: CASSAPGDLYGYTF; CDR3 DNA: TGTGCCAGCAGCGCCCCGGGGGACCTCTATGGCTACACCTTC
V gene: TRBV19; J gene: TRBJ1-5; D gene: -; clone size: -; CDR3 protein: CASSLDRGQPQHF; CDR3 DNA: TGTGCCAGTAGCCTTGATAGGGGTCAGCCCCAGCATTTT
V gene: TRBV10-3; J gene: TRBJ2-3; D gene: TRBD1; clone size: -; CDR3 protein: CAIRTGGDTDTQYF; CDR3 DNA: TGTGCCATCCGCACAGGGGGCGATACAGATACGCAGTATTTT
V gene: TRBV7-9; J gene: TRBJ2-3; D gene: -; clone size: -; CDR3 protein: CASSPNPRGSTDTQYF; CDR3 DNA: TGTGCCAGCAGTCCTAACCCAAGGGGGAGCACAGATACGCAGTATTTT
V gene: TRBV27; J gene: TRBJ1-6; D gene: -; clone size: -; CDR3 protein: CASSLGQTHSPLHF; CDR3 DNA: TGTGCCAGCAGTTTAGGGCAGACCCATTCACCCCTCCACTTT
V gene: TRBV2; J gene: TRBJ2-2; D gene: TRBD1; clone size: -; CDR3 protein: CASSEALRSRGPGGELFF; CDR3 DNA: TGTGCCAGCAGTGAAGCGCTGCGTTCTAGGGGGCCGGGCGGGGAGCTGTTTTTT